These 22 T cell receptor beta chains were all obtained from the same sample, sequenced in a study of shared clonotypes between healthy human individuals (dated by TCRdb to about 2020). The receptor library was made with the immunoSEQ multiplex PCR assay. Held by TCRdb, this immuneACCESS table contains in-frame sequences only and omits some clones. Under half of the omission traces to an unresolved V gene where checked; the cause of the rest is unknown. The sample table shows about 330,000 clones, and around 86% are seen once. About 17% of the sample lies in the top ten. The sample taken for sequencing was memory CD8+ T cells sorted from blood. In the paper's terms, the cell subset or site label means: CD45RO+ cells pooled with CCR7-negative TemRA cells. The receptors stem from a man between 18 and 35 years old in good health.

This clone was seen ten or more times. The rearrangement uses TRBV27 and TRBJ1-5; D is possibly TRBD1 (5 bases). CDR3 length: 15 amino acids. Trimming stripped 5 bases from V and 4 bases from J, with 15 bases between. Per the germline V gene, CDR1 is MNHEY and CDR2 is SMNVEV (reference sequence). As DNA, the CDR3 is TGTGCCAGCAGTCTGGCGGGGGGGTCAAATCAGCCCCAGCATTTT. Protein sequence: CASSLAGGSNQPQHF.

The chain links TRBV14 to TRBJ2-7, with TRBD1 identical over 7 bases. CDR1 and CDR2 from the germline V gene are SGHDN and FVKESK. The ends lost 5 bases at V and 0 bases at J; junction bases unmatched: 10. The CDR3 has 16 amino acids. CDR3 sequence reads: CASSSTETGISYEQYF. As DNA, the CDR3 is TGTGCCAGCAGCTCTACCGAGACAGGGATCTCCTACGAGCAGTACTTC.

This chain joins TRBV27 and TRBJ2-7; 7 bases fit TRBD1. The CDR3 loop spans 13 amino acids. The germline CDR1 and CDR2 sequences are MNHEY and SMNVEV (reference sequence). The junction had 5 bases not matched to a gene; V was cut back by 2 bases and J by 7 bases. The CDR3 bases are TGTGCCAGCAGTTTAGAGGGGGCTCGAGAGCAGTACTTC. This translates into CASSLEGAREQYF.

The chain couples TRBV27 to TRBJ2-1; perhaps TRBD1 as D (6 bases). This CDR3 is 15 amino acids long. From germline, CDR1 is MNHEY and CDR2 SMNVEV (reference sequence). Trimming stripped 5 bases from V and 6 bases from J, with 17 bases between. The DNA for the CDR3 is TGTGCCAGCAGTATAGACTTCACAGGGAGCAATGAGCAGTTCTTC. Translation gives CASSIDFTGSNEQFF.

The chain links TRBV4-1 to TRBJ2-7, with 12 nucleotides matching TRBD2. This CDR3 is built from 16 residues. Germline V gene data show CDR1 as MGHRA and CDR2 as YSYEKL. Trimming at V came to 3 bases and at J to 7 bases, leaving 10 bases not matched to a gene. This chain's CDR3 is CASSQGSRLAGVEQYF. The CDR3 nucleotides read TGCGCCAGCAGCCAGGGATCACGACTAGCGGGAGTGGAGCAGTACTTC.

The chain is built from TRBV27 and TRBJ1-3; tentative D call: TRBD1 (5 bases). Germline assignment: CDR1 MNHEY and CDR2 SMNVEV (reference sequence). The V end lost 4 bases, the J end lost 3 bases, and 13 bases lay between the germline ends. The CDR3 extends over 15 amino acids. CDR3 bases: TGTGCCAGCAGTTGGTCCGGGACGGGTGGAAACACCATATATTTT. Residues: CASSWSGTGGNTIYF.

The CDR3: CSVGRLWHTEAFF. CDR3 in DNA: TGCAGCGTTGGAAGGCTCTGGCACACTGAAGCTTTCTTT. This sequence joins TRBV29-1 and TRBJ1-1; no definite D call. Germline CDR1 and CDR2: SQVTM and ANQGSEA. CDR3 size: 13 residues. V gave up 4 bases and J gave up 3 bases, with 12 bases separating them.

This clone came up once. This chain joins TRBV9 and TRBJ2-1, with TRBD2 identical over 13 bases. V trimming: 2 bases; J trimming: 1 base; junction bases outside the gene matches: 6. The CDR3 is made up of 18 amino acids. Germline assignment: CDR1 SGDLS and CDR2 YYNGEE. CDR3 residues: CASSVPGTSGDSYNEQFF. The DNA for the CDR3 is TGTGCCAGCAGCGTGCCCGGGACTAGCGGGGATTCCTACAATGAGCAGTTCTTC.

The rearrangement uses TRBV6-5 and TRBJ1-2; D is perhaps TRBD1 (5 bases). The germline CDR1 and CDR2 sequences are MNHEY and SVGAGI. Trimming stripped 5 bases from V and 4 bases from J, with 14 bases between. The CDR3 loop spans 14 amino acids. CDR3 loop: CASSDPRGGYGYTF. The DNA for the CDR3 is TGTGCCAGCAGTGACCCGAGGGGTGGCTATGGCTACACCTTC.

This clone was seen more than once but under ten times. The rearrangement joins TRBV5-4 to TRBJ2-1; D remains ambiguous. V was clipped by 4 bases and J by 0 bases, with 11 bases between them. Per the germline V gene, CDR1 is SGHNT and CDR2 is YYREEE (reference sequence). The CDR3 is 15 amino acids. CDR3 protein: CASSEAVSSYNEQFF. CDR3 bases: TGTGCCAGCAGCGAAGCAGTGAGCTCCTACAATGAGCAGTTCTTC.

This clone has only a few counts. In DNA form, the CDR3 reads TGTGCCAGTAGTACCACGGGAGAGGTCTACGAGCAGTACTTC. Its translation: CASSTTGEVYEQYF. The rearrangement uses TRBV19 and TRBJ2-7; D is possibly TRBD2 (6 bases). Trimming shortened V by 4 bases and J by 3 bases, and 13 bases separated the two germline ends. The CDR3 contains 14 residues. Germline V gene sequence: CDR1 LNHDA, CDR2 SQIVND (reference sequence).

The J gene is TRBJ2-1, the V gene TRBV7-9, with D possibly called TRBD1 or TRBD2 (5 bases each). Germline V gene lookup returns CDR1 SEHNR and CDR2 FQNEAQ (reference sequence). Trimming pared 1 base from V and 10 bases from J, leaving 8 bases between. This CDR3 has 12 residues. The CDR3 spells CASSLEGDEQFF. CDR3 DNA: TGTGCCAGCAGCTTAGAAGGGGACGAGCAGTTCTTC.

J is TRBJ1-4 and V is TRBV19; the D gene is possibly TRBD1 (5 bases). V lost 5 bases and J 7 bases, leaving 8 bases between the germline ends. This CDR3 is 12 amino acids long. CDR1 and CDR2 (germline): LNHDA, SQIVND (reference sequence). DNA of the CDR3: TGTGCCAGTAGTGAAGACAGTGAAAAACTGTTTTTT. Amino acid sequence: CASSEDSEKLFF.

This chain joins TRBV7-2 and TRBJ2-5; D not resolved. This CDR3 contains 15 residues. Germline V CDR1 and CDR2: SGHTA, FQGNSA. The ends were cut back, 4 bases at V and 5 bases at J, with 17 bases in the middle. The CDR3 nucleotides are TGTGCCAGCAGCTCCCTCTTGGCCCCACAGGAGACCCAGTACTTC. This codes for CASSSLLAPQETQYF.

The rearrangement uses TRBV9 and TRBJ2-1; no clear D gene. V was shortened by 3 bases and J by 8 bases, with 6 bases between the two germline ends. This CDR3 comprises 11 residues. The germline CDR1 and CDR2 sequences are SGDLS and YYNGEE. The CDR3 region is CASSDIDEQFF. DNA for the CDR3: TGTGCCAGCAGCGACATCGATGAGCAGTTCTTC.

This clone was counted only a few times. The CDR3 coding sequence is TGTGCCAGCAACTACCTGGGGACAGATCTCTATGGCTACACCTTC. Amino acids: CASNYLGTDLYGYTF. The chain recombines TRBV2 with TRBJ1-2, with 7 bases fitting TRBD1. CDR1 is SNHLY and CDR2 is FYNNEI in the germline V gene. The junction had 12 bases not matched to a gene; V was cut back by 7 bases and J by 4 bases. The CDR3 length is 15 residues.

This chain uses TRBV7-9 with TRBJ2-5; D may be TRBD1 (6 bases). This CDR3 is 15 amino acids long. The V gene's germline CDR1 is SEHNR and CDR2 FQNEAQ (reference sequence). Trimming stripped 1 base from V and 4 bases from J, with 13 bases between. The CDR3 region has the DNA TGTGCCAGCAGCTTAGACCCACAGGGAGCAGAGACCCAGTACTTC. Translated, it gives CASSLDPQGAETQYF.

This sequence joins TRBV11-1 and TRBJ1-1; 9 bases are shared with TRBD1. Losses at the gene ends were 5 bases for V and 7 bases for J; bases not matched to a gene: 5. CDR1 SGHAT and CDR2 FQDESV come from the germline V gene (reference sequence). There are 13 residues in the CDR3. The CDR3 DNA reads as TGTGCCAGCAGCCTAGGACAGGGGATTGAAGCTTTCTTT. Protein product: CASSLGQGIEAFF.

V usage is TRBV9 and J usage is TRBJ2-3; 7 bases line up with TRBD1. This CDR3 comprises 15 residues. The germline V gene has CDR1 SGDLS and CDR2 YYNGEE. J lost 2 bases, V lost 7 bases, and 10 bases had no gene match. This chain's CDR3 is CASGRDSPSTDTQYF. The DNA for the CDR3 is TGTGCCAGCGGACGGGACAGCCCTTCCACAGATACGCAGTATTTT.

The V and J genes are TRBV6-1 and TRBJ2-1; 9 nucleotides line up with TRBD1. The J segment lost 5 bases and the V segment lost 7 bases, leaving 9 bases of the junction unmatched. Per germline, CDR1 MNHNS and CDR2 SASEGT. The CDR3 loop spans 15 amino acids. DNA of the CDR3: TGTGCCAGCAAGCCGGGACAGGGTTTCAACAATGAGCAGTTCTTC. Translated: CASKPGQGFNNEQFF.

In this sample, this clone turned up once. The same CDR3 arises from other DNA sequences in this sample as well. This chain uses TRBV29-1 with TRBJ2-7, with D unclear. Germline V gives CDR1 SQVTM, CDR2 ANQGSEA. Trimming left V 0 bases short and J 3 bases short, with 6 bases between. The CDR3 extends over 12 amino acids. CDR3 nucleotides: TGCAGCGTTGAAGACAGGAACTACGAGCAGTACTTC. The encoded protein is CSVEDRNYEQYF.

V usage is TRBV14 and J usage is TRBJ2-7; TRBD1 is a possible D gene (5 bases). CDR1 and CDR2 (germline): SGHDN, FVKESK. The CDR3 sequence is 13 residues long. V lost 6 bases and J lost 1, with 10 bases in between. This chain's CDR3 is CASSIRDSYEQYF. Written as DNA, the CDR3 is TGTGCCAGCAGTATCAGGGATTCCTACGAGCAGTACTTC.